Listed here are 25 T cell receptor beta chains from one sample, sequenced in a study of cytomegalovirus exposure and HLA in healthy donors (TCRdb year 2017). Library preparation employed the immunoSEQ multiplex PCR assay. A mixture of 60 forward primers for TCR Vbeta segments and 13 reverse primers for TCR Jbeta segments was used in the multiplex PCR. TCRdb retrieved this table from immuneACCESS and kept in-frame rearrangements only. Not all clones are present; in checked studies, unresolved V genes account for under half, and no reason is known for the remainder. The sample table holds about 120,000 clones, of which 8% to 10% were seen once. Together, the top ten hold approximately 3% of the sample. The sample consisted of PBMCs. These receptors were collected from a man between 25 and 39 years old in good health and CMV-seronegative.

The chain employs TRBV30 and TRBJ1-5, with a weak D call TRBD1 (5 bases). Looked up from germline, CDR1 is GTSNPN and CDR2 is SVGIG (reference sequence). The CDR3 totals 15 residues. V lost 2 bases to trimming and J lost 7 bases, with 18 bases between them. CDR3 in amino acids: CAWSPPGLYKQPQHF. Here the CDR3 DNA reads TGTGCCTGGAGTCCGCCGGGACTGTATAAACAGCCCCAGCATTTT.

A few counts support this clone. The V call is TRBV4-1, the J call TRBJ2-7; TRBD2 matches at 8 bases. This CDR3 comprises 15 residues. Germline V gene lookup returns CDR1 MGHRA and CDR2 YSYEKL. V shed 1 base and J 2 bases; nucleotides not matched to a gene: 4. The CDR3 region is CASSQGGSGTYEQYF. The CDR3 DNA sequence: TGCGCCAGCAGCCAAGGAGGTAGCGGGACCTACGAGCAGTACTTC.

The DNA for the CDR3 is TGTGCCAGCTCAACTTCCGACACAGGCTCTGGAAACACCATATATTTT. Its translation is CASSTSDTGSGNTIYF. This chain uses TRBV18 with TRBJ1-3; TRBD1 is a possible D gene (5 bases). Germline V lookup: CDR1 KGHSH, CDR2 LQKENI. Trimming took off 5 bases at V and 0 bases at J, with 14 bases between the two ends. CDR3 length: 16 amino acids.

The rearrangement uses TRBV4-1 and TRBJ2-7; 8 nucleotides line up with TRBD1. The length of the CDR3 is 15 residues. Trimming took 3 bases from V and 5 from J; bases not matched to a gene: 9. In germline, CDR1 is MGHRA, CDR2 YSYEKL. In nucleotides, the CDR3 is TGCGCCAGCAGCCAGGGCGACAGGGGACTCAACGAGCAGTACTTC. It specifies CASSQGDRGLNEQYF.

This clone was seen more than once but under ten times. The rearrangement links TRBV6-4 to TRBJ2-3, with 8 bases aligning to TRBD2. Germline loops: CDR1 MRHNA, CDR2 SNTAGT. The junction had 4 bases not matched to a gene; V was cut back by 4 bases and J by 1 base. The length of the CDR3 is 15 residues. The CDR3 coding sequence is TGTGCCAGCAGTGTAGAAGCGGGGGGCACAGATACGCAGTATTTT. Translating gives CASSVEAGGTDTQYF.

This clone was detected a few times. CDR3 residues: CASSPRDRGDEQYF. In nucleotides, the CDR3 is TGTGCCAGTAGTCCCCGGGACAGGGGGGACGAGCAGTACTTC. The rearrangement joins TRBV19 to TRBJ2-7; TRBD1 matches at 11 bases. The J segment lost 5 bases and the V segment lost 5 bases, leaving 5 bases of the junction unmatched. This CDR3 region has 14 residues. Germline-derived CDR1 and CDR2 are LNHDA and SQIVND (reference sequence).

In its sample, this clone was seen a few times. V usage is TRBV7-2 and J usage is TRBJ1-3; D not certain. Germline V gene lookup returns CDR1 SGHTA and CDR2 FQGNSA. V was shortened by 1 base and J by 4 bases, with 2 bases between the two germline ends. This CDR3 has 12 amino acids. Written as DNA, the CDR3 is TGTGCCAGCAGCTTAGTAGGAAACACCATATATTTT. Translation: CASSLVGNTIYF. Using reference TRBV7-2 and TRBJ1-3 for the parts outside the CDR3, the full variable domain is GAGVSQSPSNKVTEKGKDVELRCDPISGHTALYWYRQSLGQGLEFLIYFQGNSAPDKSGLPSDRFSAERTGGSVSTLTIQRTQQEDSAVYLCASSLVGNTIYFGEGSWLTVV.

This clone was counted between two and nine times. The chain employs TRBV4-3 and TRBJ1-6; no definite D call. From germline, CDR1 is LGHNA and CDR2 YSLEER. This CDR3 has 12 amino acids. Deletions cut 1 base from V and 12 bases from J, with 7 bases between. The CDR3 spells CASSQGSGPLHF. The CDR3 nucleotides are TGCGCCAGCAGCCAAGGTAGCGGACCCCTCCACTTT.

The V call is TRBV7-2, the J call TRBJ2-3; 8 bases are a match to TRBD1. This CDR3 comprises 15 residues. CDR1 and CDR2 from the germline V gene are SGHTA and FQGNSA. V lost 5 bases to trimming and J lost 2 bases; unmatched junction nucleotides: 6. Here the CDR3 reads CASSPSGGFTDTQYF. The CDR3 region has the DNA TGTGCCAGCAGCCCGTCAGGGGGCTTCACAGATACGCAGTATTTT.

V and J are TRBV15 and TRBJ2-7, with TRBD1 identical over 9 bases. The CDR3 contains 15 residues. J gave up 2 bases and V 2 bases, and 4 bases lay outside the gene matches. Germline loops: CDR1 LNHNV, CDR2 YYDKDF (reference sequence). CDR3 sequence: CATSRTGTGTYEQYF. CDR3 sequence (DNA): TGTGCCACCAGCAGAACTGGGACAGGGACCTACGAGCAGTACTTC.

This clone has only a few counts. The rearrangement links TRBV23-1 to TRBJ2-1, with TRBD1 matching 7 bases. TRBV23-1 carries the ORF label, with uncertain function. The CDR3 loop spans 15 amino acids. The V segment lost 2 bases and the J segment 5 bases; nucleotides outside the gene matches: 6. The CDR3 loop is CASSQDEGADNEQFF. The CDR3 DNA reads as TGCGCCAGCAGTCAAGACGAGGGGGCAGACAATGAGCAGTTCTTC.

J is TRBJ2-2 and V is TRBV19, with D perhaps matching TRBD2 (7 bases). Germline V CDR1 and CDR2: LNHDA, SQIVND (reference sequence). This CDR3 comprises 15 residues. Trimming removed 6 bases from V and 1 base from J, with 12 bases in between. The CDR3 bases are TGTGCCAGTAGGCGAGGGGGGGGGAACACCGGGGAGCTGTTTTTT. Translated, it gives CASRRGGGNTGELFF.

This clone was seen only a few times. This chain joins TRBV7-2 and TRBJ2-7, with D possibly matching TRBD1 (5 bases). The CDR3 is made up of 15 amino acids. Germline V gene data show CDR1 as SGHTA and CDR2 as FQGNSA. V dropped 1 base and J dropped 2 bases, with 12 bases sitting between them. This CDR3 reads CASSLEAGLTYEQYF. CDR3 DNA: TGTGCCAGCAGCTTAGAGGCAGGGCTTACCTACGAGCAGTACTTC.

This clone was counted only a few times. The chain links TRBV28 to TRBJ2-7; the D gene is possibly TRBD2 (5 bases). Trimming took off 5 bases at V and 2 bases at J, with 13 bases between the two ends. CDR3 length equals 14 residues. Germline CDR1 MDHEN, CDR2 SYDVKM. CDR3 in DNA: TGTGCCAGCAGTAGAACTAGGGCACCCTACGAGCAGTACTTC. It encodes CASSRTRAPYEQYF. Using reference TRBV28 and TRBJ2-7 for the parts outside the CDR3, the full variable domain is DVKVTQSSRYLVKRTGEKVFLECVQDMDHENMFWYRQDPGLGLRLIYFSYDVKMKEKGDIPEGYSVSREKKERFSLILESASTNQTSMYLCASSRTRAPYEQYFGPGTRLTVT.

The chain joins TRBV7-2 to TRBJ1-4, with D perhaps TRBD1 (5 bases). CDR1 is SGHTA, CDR2 FQGNSA, per germline. The CDR3 runs 14 residues. V lost 5 bases and J 5 bases, leaving 12 bases between the germline ends. The CDR3 DNA follows: TGTGCCAGCAGCCCCGGGCCAGGGAATGAAAAACTGTTTTTT. It encodes CASSPGPGNEKLFF. Full variable domain (missing parts from reference TRBV7-2 and TRBJ1-4): GAGVSQSPSNKVTEKGKDVELRCDPISGHTALYWYRQSLGQGLEFLIYFQGNSAPDKSGLPSDRFSAERTGGSVSTLTIQRTQQEDSAVYLCASSPGPGNEKLFFGSGTQLSVL.

This chain links TRBV19 with TRBJ2-3, with D maybe TRBD2 (5 bases). Trimming pared 6 bases from V and 5 bases from J, leaving 6 bases between. The length of the CDR3 is 11 residues. The germline gives CDR1 LNHDA, CDR2 SQIVND (reference sequence). The CDR3 reads CASREEDTQYF. The CDR3 nucleotides are TGTGCCAGTAGGGAGGAAGATACGCAGTATTTT.

The chain is built from TRBV25-1 and TRBJ1-4, with 9 nucleotides matching TRBD1. Trimming at V came to 6 bases and at J to 5 bases, leaving 4 bases not matched to a gene. The length of the CDR3 is 14 residues. Germline CDR1 MGHDK, CDR2 SYGVNS. The CDR3 sequence: CASRKGQGNEKLFF. The CDR3, as DNA: TGTGCCAGCAGAAAAGGACAGGGGAATGAAAAACTGTTTTTT.

This clone has a handful of counts. This chain links TRBV5-4 with TRBJ2-5; D unresolved. Matching the DNA end better, TRBJ2-7 makes the J call doubtful. The CDR3 extends over 14 amino acids. From germline, CDR1 is SGHNT and CDR2 YYREEE (reference sequence). CDR3: CASSFDAGAYEQYF. In DNA form, the CDR3 reads TGTGCCAGCAGCTTCGATGCTGGAGCCTACGAGCAGTACTTC.

The V and J genes are TRBV7-2 and TRBJ2-2; 7 nucleotides agree with TRBD1. The CDR3 is 16 residues long. J was trimmed by 5 bases and V by 3 bases; bases with no gene match: 9. Germline assignment: CDR1 SGHTA and CDR2 FQGNSA. The DNA for the CDR3 is TGTGCCAGCAGCTTCGAGACAGGGAAGGGGACCGGGGAGCTGTTTTTT. It encodes CASSFETGKGTGELFF.

The chain combines TRBV29-1 with TRBJ1-4; the D gene is possibly TRBD1 (6 bases). The CDR3 consists of 16 residues. The V gene's germline CDR1 is SQVTM and CDR2 ANQGSEA. Trimming took off 5 bases at V and 0 bases at J, with 16 bases between the two ends. The CDR3 region has the DNA TGCAGCGTTCGAGGGGCAGGGGTTTCAACTAATGAAAAACTGTTTTTT. It yields the protein CSVRGAGVSTNEKLFF.

This rearrangement joins TRBV4-3 to TRBJ2-7; 11 bases line up with TRBD1. The CDR3 has 16 amino acids. The V and J ends lost 0 bases and 3 bases, in that order; junction bases with no gene match: 4. The germline gives CDR1 LGHNA, CDR2 YSLEER. The CDR3 loop reads CASSQDPGQGDYEQYF. Here the CDR3 DNA reads TGCGCCAGCAGCCAAGACCCGGGACAGGGGGACTACGAGCAGTACTTC.

The J gene is TRBJ1-1, the V gene TRBV5-4; 11 nucleotides line up with TRBD1. Trimming cost V 5 bases and J 3 bases; bases outside gene matches: 9. The germline CDR1 and CDR2 sequences are SGHNT and YYREEE (reference sequence). This CDR3 is built from 16 residues. The CDR3 region has the DNA TGTGCCAGCAGAGCCGGGACAGGGGGAAGGGACACTGAAGCTTTCTTT. It translates to CASRAGTGGRDTEAFF.

The V call is TRBV7-9, the J call TRBJ2-5, with a tentative D call TRBD2 (5 bases). CDR3 size: 14 residues. Per the germline V gene, CDR1 is SEHNR and CDR2 is FQNEAQ (reference sequence). With 5 bases removed from V and 5 bases from J, the gap between germline ends came to 15 bases. The CDR3 region is CASSAGRGWETQYF. The CDR3 DNA follows: TGTGCCAGCAGCGCGGGTAGAGGCTGGGAGACCCAGTACTTC.

This clone has a handful of counts. This chain joins TRBV13 and TRBJ2-7, with D maybe TRBD2 (5 bases). There are 13 residues in the CDR3. The V end was cut by 5 bases, the J end by 5 bases, with 13 bases between. Germline loops: CDR1 PRHDT, CDR2 FYEKMQ (reference sequence). CDR3 nucleotide sequence: TGTGCCAGCAGCAAGAATTTCGGGGACGAGCAGTACTTC. Translating gives CASSKNFGDEQYF.

The chain joins TRBV30 to TRBJ1-1; 7 bases are shared with TRBD1. CDR1 and CDR2 (germline): GTSNPN, SVGIG (reference sequence). This CDR3 is 12 amino acids long. J lost 4 bases, V lost 5 bases, and 4 bases had no gene match. The CDR3 DNA sequence: TGTGCCTGGGACAGGGACAGCACTGAAGCTTTCTTT. Translation gives CAWDRDSTEAFF.